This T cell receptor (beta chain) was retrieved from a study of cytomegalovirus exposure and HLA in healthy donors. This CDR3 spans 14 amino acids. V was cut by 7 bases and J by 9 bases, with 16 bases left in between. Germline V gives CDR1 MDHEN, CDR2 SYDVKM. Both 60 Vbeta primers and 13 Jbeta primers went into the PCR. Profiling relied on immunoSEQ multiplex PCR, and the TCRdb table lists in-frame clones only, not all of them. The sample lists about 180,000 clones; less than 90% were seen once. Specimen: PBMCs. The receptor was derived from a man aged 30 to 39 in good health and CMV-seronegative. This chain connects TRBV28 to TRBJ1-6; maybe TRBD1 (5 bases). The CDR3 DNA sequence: TGTGCCAGCATCTTCGGGGGGTCCGGTTCACCCCTCCACTTT. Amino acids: CASIFGGSGSPLHF.